This T cell receptor (beta chain) was retrieved from a study of technical replicates of blood from a few donors. Sequenced by immunoSEQ multiplex PCR; TCRdb stores in-frame clones only, minus some. Here the sample spans approximately 82,000 clones, around nine tenths being singletons. This clonotype was sampled from a human donor in good health. The sequencing input was T cells isolated from PBMCs.

The CDR3: CASSIGQLYEQYF. CDR3 DNA sequence: TGTGCCAGTAGTATAGGACAGCTCTACGAGCAGTACTTC. The rearrangement uses TRBV19 and TRBJ2-7; D may be TRBD1 (5 bases). This CDR3 contains 13 residues. Germline V gene sequence: CDR1 LNHDA, CDR2 SQIVND (reference sequence). Trimming cost V 1 base and J 3 bases, with 7 bases left between them. The full variable domain, rest sourced from reference TRBV19 and TRBJ2-7, is DGGITQSPKYLFRKEGQNVTLSCEQNLNHDAMYWYRQDPGQGLRLIYYSQIVNDFQKGDIAEGYSVSREKKESFPLTVTSAQKNPTAFYLCASSIGQLYEQYFGPGTRLTVT.